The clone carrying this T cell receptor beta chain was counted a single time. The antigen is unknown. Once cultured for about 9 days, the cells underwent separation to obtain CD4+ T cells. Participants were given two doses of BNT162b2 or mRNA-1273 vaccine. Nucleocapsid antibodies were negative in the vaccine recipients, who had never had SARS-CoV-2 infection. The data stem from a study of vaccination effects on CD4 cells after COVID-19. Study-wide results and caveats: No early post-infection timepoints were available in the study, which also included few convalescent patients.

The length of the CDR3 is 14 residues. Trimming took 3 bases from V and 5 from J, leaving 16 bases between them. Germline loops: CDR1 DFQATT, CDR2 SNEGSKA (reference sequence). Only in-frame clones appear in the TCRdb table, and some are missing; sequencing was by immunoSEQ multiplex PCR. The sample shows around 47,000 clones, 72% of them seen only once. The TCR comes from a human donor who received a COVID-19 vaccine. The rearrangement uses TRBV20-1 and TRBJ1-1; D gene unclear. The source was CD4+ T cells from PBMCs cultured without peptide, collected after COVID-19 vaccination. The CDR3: CSASEGSLGTEAFF. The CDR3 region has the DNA TGCAGTGCTAGTGAGGGCTCCTTGGGTACTGAAGCTTTCTTT.